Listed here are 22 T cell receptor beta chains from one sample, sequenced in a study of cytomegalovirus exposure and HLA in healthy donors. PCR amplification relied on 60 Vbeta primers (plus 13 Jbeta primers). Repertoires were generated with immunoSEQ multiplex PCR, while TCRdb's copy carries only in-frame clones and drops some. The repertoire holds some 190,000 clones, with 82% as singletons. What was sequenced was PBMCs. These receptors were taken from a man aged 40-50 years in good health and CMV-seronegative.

The CDR3 nucleotides read TGTGCCAGCAGCTCGGGAATAGCGGGAGTCGGAGAGACCCAGTACTTC. Protein sequence: CASSSGIAGVGETQYF. This chain uses TRBV5-4 with TRBJ2-5, with TRBD2 matching 9 bases. This CDR3 spans 16 amino acids. CDR1 is SGHNT, CDR2 YYREEE, per germline (reference sequence). The V and J ends lost 3 bases and 4 bases, in that order; junction bases with no gene match: 10.

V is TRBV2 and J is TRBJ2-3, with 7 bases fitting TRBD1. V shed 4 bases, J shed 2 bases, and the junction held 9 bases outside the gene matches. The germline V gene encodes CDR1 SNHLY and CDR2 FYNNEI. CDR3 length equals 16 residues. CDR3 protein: CASSGPGKGATDTQYF. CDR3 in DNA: TGTGCCAGCAGTGGCCCGGGGAAGGGGGCCACAGATACGCAGTATTTT.

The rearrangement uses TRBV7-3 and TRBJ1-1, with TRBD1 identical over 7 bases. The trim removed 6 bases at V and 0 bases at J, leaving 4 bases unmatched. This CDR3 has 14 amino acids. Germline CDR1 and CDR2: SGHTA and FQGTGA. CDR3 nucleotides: TGTGCCAGCAGAGAAGGGGGCGTGAACACTGAAGCTTTCTTT. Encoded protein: CASREGGVNTEAFF. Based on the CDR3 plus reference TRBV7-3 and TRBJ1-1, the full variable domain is GAGVSQTPSNKVTEKGKYVELRCDPISGHTALYWYRQSLGQGPEFLIYFQGTGAADDSGLPNDRFFAVRPEGSVSTLKIQRTERGDSAVYLCASREGGVNTEAFFGQGTRLTVV.

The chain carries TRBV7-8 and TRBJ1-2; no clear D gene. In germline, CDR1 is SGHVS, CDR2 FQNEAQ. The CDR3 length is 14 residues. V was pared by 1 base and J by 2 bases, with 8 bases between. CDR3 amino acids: CASSLGRSNYGYTF. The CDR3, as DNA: TGTGCCAGCAGCTTAGGCCGGTCAAACTATGGCTACACCTTC.

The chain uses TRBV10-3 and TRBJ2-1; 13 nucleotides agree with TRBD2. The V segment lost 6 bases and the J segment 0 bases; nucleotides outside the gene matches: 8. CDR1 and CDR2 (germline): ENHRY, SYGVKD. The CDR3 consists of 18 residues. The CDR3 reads CAIRPRTSGSGSYNEQFF. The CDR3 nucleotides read TGTGCCATCAGACCCCGGACTAGCGGGAGTGGCTCCTACAATGAGCAGTTCTTC.

The CDR3 bases are TGTGCCAGCAGCCAGAGTGGCAATCAGCCCCAGCATTTT. It encodes CASSQSGNQPQHF. The gene calls are TRBV14 and TRBJ1-5, with D unclear. Germline V CDR1 and CDR2: SGHDN, FVKESK. The V end was cut by 3 bases, the J end by 2 bases, with 5 bases between. The length of the CDR3 is 13 residues.

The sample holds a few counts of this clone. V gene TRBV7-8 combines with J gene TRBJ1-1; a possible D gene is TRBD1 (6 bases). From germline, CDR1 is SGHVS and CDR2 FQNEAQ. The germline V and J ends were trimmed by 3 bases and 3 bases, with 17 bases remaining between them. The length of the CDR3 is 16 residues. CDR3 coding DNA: TGTGCCAGCAGCTTCCAAGCCCAGGGGAGGGACACTGAAGCTTTCTTT. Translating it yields CASSFQAQGRDTEAFF.

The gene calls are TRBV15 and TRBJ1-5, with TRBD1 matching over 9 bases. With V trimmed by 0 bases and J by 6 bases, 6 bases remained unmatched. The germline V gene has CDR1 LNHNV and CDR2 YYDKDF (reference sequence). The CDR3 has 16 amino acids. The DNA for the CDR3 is TGTGCCACCAGCAGAGATTCGGGGACAGGGACTCAGCCCCAGCATTTT. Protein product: CATSRDSGTGTQPQHF.

In DNA, the CDR3 is TGTGCCAGCAGTGTCAGTGCTAACTATGGCTACACCTTC. It translates to CASSVSANYGYTF. V and J are TRBV6-1 and TRBJ1-2; D unclear. The CDR3 spans 13 residues. Trimming stripped 4 bases from V and 0 bases from J, with 6 bases between. Germline-derived CDR1 and CDR2 are MNHNS and SASEGT.

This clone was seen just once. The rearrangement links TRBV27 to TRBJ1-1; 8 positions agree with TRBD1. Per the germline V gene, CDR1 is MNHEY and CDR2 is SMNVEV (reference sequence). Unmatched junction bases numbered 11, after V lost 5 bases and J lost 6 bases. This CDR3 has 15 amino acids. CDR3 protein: CASSPLQGVFAEAFF. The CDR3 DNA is TGTGCCAGCAGTCCGTTACAGGGGGTGTTTGCTGAAGCTTTCTTT.

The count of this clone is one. The CDR3 DNA is TGTGCCAGCAGGTCGACAGGGCAGGCTAACTATGGCTACACCTTC. Translation: CASRSTGQANYGYTF. The chain carries TRBV28 and TRBJ1-2; 7 bases are a match to TRBD1. Germline V lookup: CDR1 MDHEN, CDR2 SYDVKM. The CDR3 is made up of 15 amino acids. Germline trimming cut 6 bases from V and 0 bases from J; bases unmatched to any gene: 7.

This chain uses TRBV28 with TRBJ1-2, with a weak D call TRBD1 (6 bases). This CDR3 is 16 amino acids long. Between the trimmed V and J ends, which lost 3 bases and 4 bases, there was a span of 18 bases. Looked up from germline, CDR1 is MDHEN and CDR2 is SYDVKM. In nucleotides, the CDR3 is TGTGCCAGCAGTTTGGGTGGCGGGGGGCGTTCCTATGGCTACACCTTC. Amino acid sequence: CASSLGGGGRSYGYTF.

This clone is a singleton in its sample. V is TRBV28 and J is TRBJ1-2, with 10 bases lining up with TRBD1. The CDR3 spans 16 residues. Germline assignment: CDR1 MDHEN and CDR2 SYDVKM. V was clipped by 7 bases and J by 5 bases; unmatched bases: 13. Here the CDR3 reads CASTPGTTGGRYGYTF. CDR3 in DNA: TGTGCCAGCACCCCCGGAACGACAGGGGGCCGTTATGGCTACACCTTC.

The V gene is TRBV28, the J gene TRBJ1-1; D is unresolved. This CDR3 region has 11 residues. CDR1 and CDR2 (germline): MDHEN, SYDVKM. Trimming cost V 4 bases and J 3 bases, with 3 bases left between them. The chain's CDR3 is CASSSYTEAFF. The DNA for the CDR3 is TGTGCCAGCAGTTCTTACACTGAAGCTTTCTTT.

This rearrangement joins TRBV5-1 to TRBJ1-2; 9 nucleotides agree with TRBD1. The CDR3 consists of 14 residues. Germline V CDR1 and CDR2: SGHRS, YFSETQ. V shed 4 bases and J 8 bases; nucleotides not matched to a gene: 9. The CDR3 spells CASSPGQGRGGYTF. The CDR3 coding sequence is TGCGCCAGCAGCCCCGGACAGGGGAGGGGAGGCTACACCTTC. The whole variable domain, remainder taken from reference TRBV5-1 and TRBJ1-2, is KAGVTQTPRYLIKTRGQQVTLSCSPISGHRSVSWYQQTPGQGLQFLFEYFSETQRNKGNFPGRFSGRQFSNSRSEMNVSTLELGDSALYLCASSPGQGRGGYTFGSGTRLTVV.

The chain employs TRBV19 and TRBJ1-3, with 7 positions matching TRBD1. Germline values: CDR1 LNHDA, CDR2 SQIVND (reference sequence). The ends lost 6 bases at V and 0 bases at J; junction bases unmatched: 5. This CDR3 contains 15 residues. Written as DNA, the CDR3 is TGTGCCAGTAGGACAGGGAGACTCTCTGGAAACACCATATATTTT. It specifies CASRTGRLSGNTIYF.

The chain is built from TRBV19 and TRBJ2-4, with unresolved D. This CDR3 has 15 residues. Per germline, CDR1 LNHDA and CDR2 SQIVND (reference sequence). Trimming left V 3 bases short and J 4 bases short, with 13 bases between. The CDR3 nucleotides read TGTGCCAGTAGTATCTGGCTTCCGGAGAAAAACATTCAGTACTTC. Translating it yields CASSIWLPEKNIQYF.

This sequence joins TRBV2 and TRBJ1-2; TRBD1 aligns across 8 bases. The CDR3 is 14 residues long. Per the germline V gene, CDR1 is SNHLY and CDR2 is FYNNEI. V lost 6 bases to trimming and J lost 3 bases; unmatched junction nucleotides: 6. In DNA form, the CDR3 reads TGTGCCAGCAGCGGACAGGGCTCCCACTATGGCTACACCTTC. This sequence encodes CASSGQGSHYGYTF.

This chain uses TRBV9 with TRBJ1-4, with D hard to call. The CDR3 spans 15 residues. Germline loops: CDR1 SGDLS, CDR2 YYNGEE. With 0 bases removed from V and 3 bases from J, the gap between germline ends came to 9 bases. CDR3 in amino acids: CASSVGPAANEKLFF. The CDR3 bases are TGTGCCAGCAGCGTAGGGCCGGCGGCTAATGAAAAACTGTTTTTT.

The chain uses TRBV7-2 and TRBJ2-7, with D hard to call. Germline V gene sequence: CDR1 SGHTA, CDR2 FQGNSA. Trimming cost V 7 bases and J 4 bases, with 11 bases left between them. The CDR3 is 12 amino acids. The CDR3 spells CASTRPPYEQYF. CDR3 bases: TGTGCCAGCACCCGTCCCCCGTACGAGCAGTACTTC. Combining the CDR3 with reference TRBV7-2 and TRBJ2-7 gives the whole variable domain GAGVSQSPSNKVTEKGKDVELRCDPISGHTALYWYRQSLGQGLEFLIYFQGNSAPDKSGLPSDRFSAERTGGSVSTLTIQRTQQEDSAVYLCASTRPPYEQYFGPGTRLTVT.

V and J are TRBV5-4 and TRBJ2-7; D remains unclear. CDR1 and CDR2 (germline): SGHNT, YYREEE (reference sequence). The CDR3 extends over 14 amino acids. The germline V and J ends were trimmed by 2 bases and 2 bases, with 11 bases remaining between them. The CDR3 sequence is CASSFSGSPYEQYF. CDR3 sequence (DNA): TGTGCCAGCAGCTTTTCCGGGTCGCCCTACGAGCAGTACTTC. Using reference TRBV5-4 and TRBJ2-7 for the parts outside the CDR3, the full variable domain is ETGVTQSPTHLIKTRGQQVTLRCSSQSGHNTVSWYQQALGQGPQFIFQYYREEENGRGNFPPRFSGLQFPNYSSELNVNALELDDSALYLCASSFSGSPYEQYFGPGTRLTVT.

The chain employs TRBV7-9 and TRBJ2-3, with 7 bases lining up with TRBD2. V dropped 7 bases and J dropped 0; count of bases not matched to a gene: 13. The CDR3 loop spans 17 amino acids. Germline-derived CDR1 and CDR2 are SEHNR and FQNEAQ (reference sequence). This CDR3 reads CASTLGINGRSTDTQYF. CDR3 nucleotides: TGTGCCAGCACCTTGGGAATAAACGGGAGGAGCACAGATACGCAGTATTTT. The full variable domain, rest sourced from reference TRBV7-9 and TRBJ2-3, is DTGVSQNPRHKITKRGQNVTFRCDPISEHNRLYWYRQTLGQGPEFLTYFQNEAQLEKSRLLSDRFSAERPKGSFSTLEIQRTEQGDSAMYLCASTLGINGRSTDTQYFGPGTRLTVL.